This entry describes one T cell receptor (beta chain). J was trimmed by 8 bases and V by 0 bases; bases with no gene match: 9. The CDR3 is 15 amino acids. Germline V gene data show CDR1 as LGHNT and CDR2 as FRNRAP. The sample originates from a study of blood T cell repertoires in COVID-19. Turning to the study itself: Whether acute or convalescent, the COVID-19 samples came from the United States, Italy and Spain. PBMCs, B-cell-depleted T cells, or T cells provided the cDNA or gDNA that made up the material.

As originally analysed: For nucleated cells, counts were estimated from reference gene primer amplification. Data came from immunoSEQ multiplex PCR; TCRdb stores just in-frame clones and leaves some out. The V and J calls and the clone size are those of that table, but D and trimming were determined from the DNA. The data contain 160,000 or so clones, 78% of them singletons. The sequence was collected from a woman of 80 years or more with acute or convalescent COVID-19. Sample: peripheral blood. The chain links TRBV12-5 to TRBJ2-7; 8 bases agree with TRBD1. The CDR3, as DNA: TGTGCTAGTGGTTTGGTATGGACAGGGAGTGATAAGCAGTACTTC. Its protein product is CASGLVWTGSDKQYF.